The rows below give T cell receptor beta chains drawn from one sample of a study of T cell changes during pregnancy in multiple sclerosis. Method: immunoSEQ multiplex PCR; TCRdb's copy keeps in-frame clones and lacks some. The sample includes some 100,000 clones, approximately 94% of them seen just once. This sample comprised peripheral blood, obtained in the second trimester of pregnancy. The origin of the receptors is a female donor with multiple sclerosis, enrolled in a pregnancy study. Both conserved end residues are trimmed from each CDR3. Fields, in order: V gene, clone size, CDR3 protein. Part of the rows lack a size; the others show once, few, many or a class for expanded clones.

>TRBV19|NA
ASSRTAGHEQY
>TRBV7-3|NA
ASSQTANEKLF
>TRBV13|NA
ASSLWGDRGFHEQY
>TRBV28|NA
ASSPLGQPYGYT
>TRBV5-4|NA
ASSLSPEAVTEAF
>TRBV7-9|NA
ASSLRDRGNEQF
>TRBV6-5|NA
ASARVGGNTDTQY
>TRBV7-2|NA
ASSNQGRTEAF
>TRBV13|once
ASSPQGLRRLNNEQF
>TRBV7-9|NA
ASNHNSRAGGWY
>TRBV5-6|NA
ASSLSGYEQY
>TRBV2|NA
ASRERQGAGVEQF
>TRBV11-3|NA
ASSFGHNTEAF
>TRBV5-6|NA
ASSFAGVHSDTQY
>TRBV5-1|once
ASSLGTTGETQY
>TRBV5-1|NA
ASSLAQGAYYNEQF
>TRBV9|NA
ASSVSGRVHEQY
>TRBV9|NA
ASSVAHAGGPGNEQF
>TRBV28|NA
ASSQPTSGSGDTQY
>TRBV28|NA
ASRRGGKYEQY
>TRBV28|NA
ASSPSGGWYEQY
>TRBV9|NA
ASSGGAENTGELF
>TRBV5-6|NA
ASSLRGTLLNEQF
>TRBV2|NA
ASSGLGLRDWGGYT
>TRBV5-1|NA
ASSLALGNSYEQY
>TRBV5-1|NA
ASSGAGAANTEAF
>TRBV19|NA
ASSTSPGHRDQPQH
>TRBV10-3|NA
AISEGSSYNSPLH
>TRBV19|NA
ATQGSLVTEAF
>TRBV15|NA
ATSRDLRGPLSSYNSPLH
>TRBV2|NA
ASSPYARLAGVSYEQY
>TRBV19|NA
ASSIAVAGSYEQY
>TRBV19|NA
ASSMGQANYGYT
>TRBV10-3|NA
AISGTGNTEAF
>TRBV2|NA
ATRRARGLGETQY
>TRBV7-9|NA
AVPVSGPHADTQY
>TRBV18|NA
ASSPPGRAGNIQY
>TRBV5-6|NA
ASSPALGTHGYT
>TRBV2|NA
ASSGTGITYEQY
>TRBV11-2|NA
ASSLRLALGLF
>TRBV10-3|NA
AISEGRKQETQY
>TRBV9|NA
ASSVAPSVRNEKLF
>TRBV19|NA
ASTVTGGDTEAF
>TRBV27|NA
ASRRDNWVNTEAF
>TRBV7-2|NA
ASSSRAGVYEQY
>TRBV9|NA
ASSVVGGSTDTQY
>TRBV4-2|NA
ASSQGGGAGNTIY
>TRBV30|NA
AWEPLLDRDNGYT
>TRBV5-1|NA
ASSLDGGTYNEQF
>TRBV7-3|NA
ASSLRGGTSGRARETQY
>TRBV2|NA
ASSEGTSGSYEQF
>TRBV7-2|NA
ASSVPGQAIGELF
>TRBV5-5|NA
ASSLSGPSTDTQY
>TRBV18|NA
ASSPGQGAGGYT
>TRBV19|NA
ASGGHPDTEAF